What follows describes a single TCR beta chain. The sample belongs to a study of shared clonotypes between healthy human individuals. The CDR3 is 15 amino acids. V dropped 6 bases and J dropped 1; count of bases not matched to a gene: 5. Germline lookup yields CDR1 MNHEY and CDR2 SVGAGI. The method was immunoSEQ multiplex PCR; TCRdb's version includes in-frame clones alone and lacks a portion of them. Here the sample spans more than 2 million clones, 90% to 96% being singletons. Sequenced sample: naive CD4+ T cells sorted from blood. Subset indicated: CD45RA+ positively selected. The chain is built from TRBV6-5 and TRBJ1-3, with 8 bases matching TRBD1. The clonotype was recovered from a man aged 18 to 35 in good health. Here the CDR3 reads CASSRQGMSGNTIYF. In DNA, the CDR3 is TGTGCCAGCAGCCGACAGGGGATGTCTGGAAACACCATATATTTT.